This T cell receptor beta chain was retrieved from a study of OX40 agonist ivuxolimab in advanced cancers. This CDR3 spans 14 amino acids. The ends were cut back, 7 bases at V and 2 bases at J, with 18 bases in the middle. Germline CDR1 is SQVTM and CDR2 is ANQGSEA. The repertoire was sequenced with immunoSEQ multiplex PCR; TCRdb's copy has only in-frame clones and lacks some. Among around 86,000 clones, around 84% were seen once, and the ten largest hold roughly 2.5%. Concerning this clone: Its cognate antigen is unknown.

Study-wide results and caveats: CD8+ T cells (on average) carried more expanded clones than CD4+ T cells.

This specimen was CD4+ or CD8+ T cells sorted from blood, taken in a trial of the OX40 agonist ivuxolimab. The chain couples TRBV29-1 to TRBJ2-7; D uncertain. The source is an adult with an advanced solid tumor such as melanoma, head and neck, liver or kidney cancer. In nucleotides, the CDR3 is TGCAGCGCCCCGGGTAGGGAAACCGCCTACGAGCAGTACGTC. This codes for CSAPGRETAYEQYV.